The 22 T cell receptor beta chains in this list originate from one sample, sequenced in a study of OX40 agonist ivuxolimab in advanced cancers. Clones were read by immunoSEQ multiplex PCR, and TCRdb kept only the in-frame ones, dropping some. The top ten hold about 21% of the sample, which has some 12,000 clones, about four fifths seen once. Sequenced material: CD4+ or CD8+ T cells sorted from blood, taken in a trial of the OX40 agonist ivuxolimab. The receptor source for this set is an adult with an advanced solid tumor such as melanoma, head and neck, liver or kidney cancer.

The rearrangement uses TRBV7-6 and TRBJ2-5, with 7 bases fitting TRBD2. This CDR3 comprises 14 residues. From germline, CDR1 is SGHVS and CDR2 FNYEAQ. Trimming at V came to 11 bases and at J to 5 bases, leaving 14 bases not matched to a gene. DNA of the CDR3: TGTGCCGGGTCTTTACGGGCCGGGGGGGAGACCCAGTACTTC. It codes for CAGSLRAGGETQYF. The full variable domain, its missing parts supplied by reference TRBV7-6 and TRBJ2-5, is GAGVSQSPRYKVTKRGQDVALRCDPISGHVSLYWYRQALGQGPEFLTYFNYEAQQDKSGLPNDRFSAERPEGSISTLTIQRTEQRDSAMYRCAGSLRAGGETQYFGPGTRLLVL.

This clone was observed a single time. This sequence joins TRBV4-3 and TRBJ2-3; D unresolved. Germline V lookup: CDR1 LGHNA, CDR2 YSLEER. Trimming stripped 4 bases from V and 2 bases from J, with 10 bases between. The CDR3 is 14 amino acids. CDR3 protein: CASSPLGYTDTQYF. The CDR3 DNA follows: TGCGCCAGCAGCCCCTTAGGTTACACAGATACGCAGTATTTT.

The chain couples TRBV4-3 to TRBJ1-2; possibly TRBD1 for D (5 bases). The CDR3 consists of 14 residues. V lost 0 bases, J lost 5 bases, and 10 bases lay in between. The germline V gene encodes CDR1 LGHNA and CDR2 YSLEER. DNA for the CDR3: TGCGCCAGCAGCCAAGATCGGGGGTGGTATGGCTACACCTTC. Translating gives CASSQDRGWYGYTF.

This clone was seen only once. The chain joins TRBV7-9 to TRBJ2-1; 10 nucleotides line up with TRBD1. CDR3 length equals 16 residues. V shed 1 base and J 8 bases; nucleotides not matched to a gene: 8. Germline V gives CDR1 SEHNR, CDR2 FQNEAQ (reference sequence). CDR3 protein: CASSLGGGQGRDEQFF. The CDR3 DNA sequence: TGTGCCAGCAGCTTAGGAGGGGGACAGGGGAGAGATGAGCAGTTCTTC.

The chain is built from TRBV10-1 and TRBJ1-1; 9 bases are shared with TRBD1. With V trimmed by 5 bases and J by 7 bases, 5 bases remained unmatched. This CDR3 is 13 amino acids long. Germline V gene data show CDR1 as WNHNN and CDR2 as SYGVQD (reference sequence). Here the CDR3 reads CASSWTGAGEAFF. The DNA for the CDR3 is TGCGCCAGCAGTTGGACAGGGGCAGGTGAAGCTTTCTTT.

CDR3 sequence (DNA): TGTGCCAGCAGCGTAGGGTGGGCCGCCCTCGATGAGCAGTTCTTC. This translates into CASSVGWAALDEQFF. This sequence joins TRBV9 and TRBJ2-1, with D unresolved. Trimming took off 0 bases at V and 8 bases at J, with 15 bases between the two ends. The germline CDR1 and CDR2 sequences are SGDLS and YYNGEE. CDR3 length: 15 amino acids.

The chain carries TRBV6-5 and TRBJ1-6, with TRBD1 matching over 7 bases. From germline, CDR1 is MNHEY and CDR2 SVGAGI. Losses at the gene ends were 7 bases for V and 7 bases for J; bases not matched to a gene: 7. The CDR3 spans 14 residues. In DNA form, the CDR3 reads TGTGCCAGCACCCGACAGGGTGGCAATTCACCCCTCCACTTT. Amino acid sequence: CASTRQGGNSPLHF.

This chain links TRBV27 with TRBJ1-4; D call uncertain. The germline gives CDR1 MNHEY, CDR2 SMNVEV (reference sequence). The germline V and J ends were trimmed by 3 bases and 7 bases, with 12 bases remaining between them. The CDR3 runs 14 residues. The CDR3 region has the DNA TGTGCCAGCAGTTTCTATCCCTTGGGTGAAAAACTGTTTTTT. Amino acids: CASSFYPLGEKLFF.

V is TRBV11-2 and J is TRBJ1-5; D call uncertain. Germline-derived CDR1 and CDR2 are SGHAT and FQNNGV. Deletions cut 4 bases from V and 4 bases from J, with 8 bases between. The CDR3 is 13 amino acids. The CDR3 DNA follows: TGTGCCAGCAGCTCGGACGGGAATCAGCCCCAGCATTTT. It codes for CASSSDGNQPQHF.

This rearrangement joins TRBV13 to TRBJ2-4; D gene unclear. The CDR3 runs to 15 residues. V lost 6 bases and J 1 base, leaving 13 bases between the germline ends. The germline V gene encodes CDR1 PRHDT and CDR2 FYEKMQ (reference sequence). CDR3 residues: CASSQTAAAKNIQYF. CDR3 sequence (DNA): TGTGCCAGCAGTCAGACTGCGGCGGCCAAAAACATTCAGTACTTC.

The CDR3 spells CASSRLNTEAFF. The CDR3 DNA sequence: TGTGCCAGCAGCCGCTTGAACACTGAAGCTTTCTTT. The rearrangement joins TRBV14 to TRBJ1-1; D gene ambiguous. This CDR3 has 12 residues. Germline CDR1 SGHDN, CDR2 FVKESK. Trimming stripped 4 bases from V and 0 bases from J, with 3 bases between.

The J gene is TRBJ2-1, the V gene TRBV7-7; 7 bases align to TRBD2. Germline-derived CDR1 and CDR2 are SSHAT and FNYEAQ (reference sequence). The junction had 0 bases not matched to a gene; V was cut back by 1 base and J by 0 bases. The CDR3 is 15 amino acids. The CDR3 DNA sequence: TGTGCCAGCAGCTTAGGGACTAGCTCCTACAATGAGCAGTTCTTC. It codes for CASSLGTSSYNEQFF.

The J gene is TRBJ2-7, the V gene TRBV25-1; D call uncertain. V was trimmed by 6 bases and J by 1 base, leaving 7 bases between them. CDR1 is MGHDK, CDR2 SYGVNS, per germline. The CDR3 has 12 amino acids. The CDR3 loop is CASRLLSYEQYF. As DNA, the CDR3 is TGTGCCAGCAGGCTACTATCCTACGAGCAGTACTTC.

The chain is built from TRBV5-6 and TRBJ2-1; D gene uncertain. This CDR3 is 12 amino acids long. Trimming took 0 bases from V and 6 from J, leaving 4 bases between them. Germline V gene data show CDR1 as SGHDT and CDR2 as YYEEEE. The CDR3 DNA sequence: TGTGCCAGCAGCTTGGAAACCAATGAGCAGTTCTTC. It translates to CASSLETNEQFF.

The J gene is TRBJ2-7, the V gene TRBV11-2; D unresolved. Germline V gene data show CDR1 as SGHAT and CDR2 as FQNNGV. Trimming took off 2 bases at V and 3 bases at J, with 14 bases between the two ends. This CDR3 has 15 amino acids. Here the CDR3 DNA reads TGTGCCAGCAGCTTAACTCTCAGCCCTATCTACGAGCAGTACTTC. Protein sequence: CASSLTLSPIYEQYF.

The V call is TRBV13, the J call TRBJ2-5; tentatively, D is TRBD1 (6 bases). This CDR3 is 15 amino acids long. Trimming shortened V by 0 bases and J by 4 bases, and 12 bases separated the two germline ends. From germline, CDR1 is PRHDT and CDR2 FYEKMQ (reference sequence). This CDR3 reads CASSLGGQWGETQYF. The CDR3 bases are TGTGCCAGCAGCTTAGGTGGACAGTGGGGAGAGACCCAGTACTTC.

The V and J genes are TRBV5-6 and TRBJ1-2, with a weak D call TRBD1 (5 bases). This CDR3 has 14 amino acids. Germline CDR1 reads SGHDT; CDR2 reads YYEEEE. Trimming pared 0 bases from V and 8 bases from J, leaving 14 bases between. CDR3 DNA: TGTGCCAGCAGCTTGGAGGGCAGGGTCGGAGGCTACACCTTC. It specifies CASSLEGRVGGYTF.

The J gene is TRBJ2-7, the V gene TRBV30; the D gene is possibly TRBD2 (5 bases). The CDR3 spans 12 residues. V lost 2 bases to trimming and J lost 6 bases, with 11 bases between them. Germline V gene lookup returns CDR1 GTSNPN and CDR2 SVGIG (reference sequence). CDR3 nucleotide sequence: TGTGCCTGGAGTTTAACTAGTGCCGAGCAGTACTTC. Translated: CAWSLTSAEQYF.

This chain connects TRBV11-2 to TRBJ2-1, with D perhaps TRBD2 (6 bases). CDR1 is SGHAT, CDR2 FQNNGV, per germline. Trimming took off 2 bases at V and 8 bases at J, with 13 bases between the two ends. The CDR3 loop spans 14 amino acids. The CDR3 DNA is TGTGCCAGCAGCTTACGGTCTAGCGTACATGAGCAGTTCTTC. Its protein product is CASSLRSSVHEQFF. Full variable domain (missing parts from reference TRBV11-2 and TRBJ2-1): EAGVAQSPRYKIIEKRQSVAFWCNPISGHATLYWYQQILGQGPKLLIQFQNNGVVDDSQLPKDRFSAERLKGVDSTLKIQPAKLEDSAVYLCASSLRSSVHEQFFGPGTRLTVL.

This clone was seen a few times. The chain employs TRBV6-1 and TRBJ1-1; tentative D call: TRBD1 (6 bases). CDR3 size: 13 residues. Germline V gives CDR1 MNHNS, CDR2 SASEGT. Between the trimmed V and J ends, which lost 9 bases and 0 bases, there was a span of 11 bases. CDR3 region: CASSDRMNTEAFF. CDR3 sequence (DNA): TGTGCCAGTTCGGACAGAATGAACACTGAAGCTTTCTTT.

The J gene is TRBJ1-2, the V gene TRBV7-9, with D tentatively TRBD1 (5 bases). CDR1 and CDR2 (germline): SEHNR, FQNEAQ (reference sequence). The V gene lost 7 bases and the J gene lost 4 bases, with 19 bases spanning the gap. CDR3 size: 15 residues. CDR3 coding DNA: TGTGCCAGCAACCCCGGGACTCAGAGCGGCTATGGCTACACCTTC. Amino acids: CASNPGTQSGYGYTF.

The chain has TRBV2 and TRBJ2-7, with D possibly matching TRBD1 (5 bases). The CDR3 sequence is 14 residues long. The germline V gene encodes CDR1 SNHLY and CDR2 FYNNEI. The V gene lost 6 bases and the J gene lost 0 bases, with 12 bases spanning the gap. The CDR3: CASRGVIDSYEQYF. For the CDR3, the DNA is TGTGCCAGCAGAGGGGTGATCGACTCCTACGAGCAGTACTTC. Variable domain in full (rest from reference TRBV2 and TRBJ2-7): EPEVTQTPSHQVTQMGQEVILRCVPISNHLYFYWYRQILGQKVEFLVSFYNNEISEKSEIFDDQFSVERPDGSNFTLKIRSTKLEDSAMYFCASRGVIDSYEQYFGPGTRLTVT.